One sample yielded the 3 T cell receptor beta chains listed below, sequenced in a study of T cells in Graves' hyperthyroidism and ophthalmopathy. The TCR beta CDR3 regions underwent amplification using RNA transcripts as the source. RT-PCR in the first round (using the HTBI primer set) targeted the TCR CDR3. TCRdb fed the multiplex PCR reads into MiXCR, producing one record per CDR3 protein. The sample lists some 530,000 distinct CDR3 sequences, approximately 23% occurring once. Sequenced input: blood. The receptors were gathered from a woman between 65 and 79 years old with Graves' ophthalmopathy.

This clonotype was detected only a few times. This chain's CDR3 is CASSGPSGSTDTQYF. The DNA for the CDR3 is TGTGCCAGCAGCGGACCCAGCGGAAGCACAGATACGCAGTATTTT. This chain uses TRBV9 with TRBJ2-3; TRBD2 is a possible D gene (5 bases). V lost 3 bases to trimming and J lost 0 bases, with 11 bases between them. The germline V gene encodes CDR1 SGDLS and CDR2 YYNGEE. The CDR3 has 15 amino acids.

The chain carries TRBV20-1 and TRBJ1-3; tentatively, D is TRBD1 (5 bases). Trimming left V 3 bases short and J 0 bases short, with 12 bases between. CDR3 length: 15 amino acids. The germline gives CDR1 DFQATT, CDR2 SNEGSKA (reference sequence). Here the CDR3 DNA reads TGCAGTGCTAGGGTCTCAGGGCACTCTGGAAACACCATATATTTT. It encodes CSARVSGHSGNTIYF.

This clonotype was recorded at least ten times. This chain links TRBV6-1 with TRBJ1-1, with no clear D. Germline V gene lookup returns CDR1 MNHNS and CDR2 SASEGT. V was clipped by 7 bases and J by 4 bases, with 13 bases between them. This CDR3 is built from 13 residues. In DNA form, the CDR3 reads TGTGCCAGCATTGTACTCCGTGGCACTGAAGCTTTCTTT. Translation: CASIVLRGTEAFF.